This TCR beta chain was sequenced during a study of spatial heterogeneity in lung cancer. Looking at the study overall: When available, follow-up PBMC samples taken a median of approximately two years after resection were sequenced. On average, each unique TCR and UMI combination appeared more than ten times in raw reads.

Time point here: blood at routine non-recurrence follow-up after resection. The CDR3 covers 16 residues. The germline V gene encodes CDR1 SGHNT and CDR2 YYREEE (reference sequence). Trimming stripped 4 bases from V and 4 bases from J, with 20 bases between. TCRdb redid the calling of the 5' RACE reads with MiXCR, one entry per CDR3 protein. The repertoire holds 9,000 to 10,000 distinct CDR3 sequences, with roughly 23% as singletons. The chain recombines TRBV5-4 with TRBJ1-1; D unresolved. The TCR originated in a female donor with early-stage non-small cell lung cancer. Sequenced here: PBMCs, sampled at follow-up. Here the CDR3 reads CASSRKLSTPSTEAFF. As DNA, the CDR3 is TGTGCCAGCAGCCGTAAACTATCGACACCGAGCACTGAAGCTTTCTTT. The full variable domain, its missing parts supplied by reference TRBV5-4 and TRBJ1-1, is ETGVTQSPTHLIKTRGQQVTLRCSSQSGHNTVSWYQQALGQGPQFIFQYYREEENGRGNFPPRFSGLQFPNYSSELNVNALELDDSALYLCASSRKLSTPSTEAFFGQGTRLTVV.